This entry concerns a single T cell receptor beta chain. The sample is drawn from a study of control samples from healthy donors and cancer patients. Only in-frame clones appear in the TCRdb table, and some are missing; sequencing was by immunoSEQ multiplex PCR. The table lists 190,000 or so clones, 90% to 95% of them singletons. Looked up from germline, CDR1 is GTSNPN and CDR2 is SVGIG (reference sequence). Trimming cost V 3 bases and J 2 bases, with 16 bases left between them. The CDR3 sequence is 15 residues long. The V gene is TRBV30, the J gene TRBJ1-2; D is ambiguous. Sequenced: blood. The sequence came from a man aged 18 to 30 in good health. The CDR3: CAWSPGPAGNYGYTF. In DNA, the CDR3 is TGTGCCTGGAGCCCAGGACCGGCGGGCAACTATGGCTACACCTTC.